Sequencing of this TCR beta chain was carried out in a study of lymphopenia after photon versus proton radiotherapy. This clone was detected a few times. The antigen remains unidentified. Some clones are missing from TCRdb's copy, which holds only in-frame ones; the method was immunoSEQ multiplex PCR. The profile shows 150,000 to 200,000 clones, about nine tenths of them singletons. Trimming stripped 5 bases from V and 6 bases from J, with 13 bases between. Germline V CDR1 and CDR2: PRHDT, FYEKMQ (reference sequence). CDR3 length equals 13 residues. Notes on the study in general: Relative stability marked proton patients; photon patients lost diversity and naive cells. Post-nadir TCR diversity decline inversely tracked overall survival among those who died. Survival link was tested only in deceased patients; proton benefit remains a possibility.

The source material was peripheral blood, sampled from a patient treated with photon-based radiotherapy. The chain has TRBV13 and TRBJ1-2, with TRBD1 as a possible D gene (5 bases). The TCR sequence derives from a man over 45 with gastric cancer. Written as DNA, the CDR3 is TGTGCCAGCAGCGCAGGGCGAAGGGATGGCTACACCTTC. Its translation: CASSAGRRDGYTF.